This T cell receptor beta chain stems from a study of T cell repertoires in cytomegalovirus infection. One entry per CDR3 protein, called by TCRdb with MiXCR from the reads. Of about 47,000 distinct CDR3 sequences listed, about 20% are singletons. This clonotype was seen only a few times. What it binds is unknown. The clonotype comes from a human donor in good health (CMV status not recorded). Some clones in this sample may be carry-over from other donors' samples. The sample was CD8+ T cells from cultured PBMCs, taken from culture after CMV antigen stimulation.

As DNA, the CDR3 is TGTGCCAGCCCGGCCGGGAGGGAGATGAACACTGAAGCTTTCTTT. This codes for CASPAGREMNTEAFF. The chain is built from TRBV2 and TRBJ1-1, with no clear D. The CDR3 loop spans 15 amino acids. The V gene lost 8 bases and the J gene lost 0 bases, with 16 bases spanning the gap. Per germline, CDR1 SNHLY and CDR2 FYNNEI.